The clone carrying this T cell receptor beta chain was seen a few times. Its antigen is unknown. The sample belongs to a study of T cells in Graves' hyperthyroidism and ophthalmopathy. The study, taken as a whole, reports: Most thyroid-expanded clonotypes above 0.001 were also found in blood. Ophthalmopathy prediction by the model preceded onset by a median approximately 6.1 months.

V was shortened by 8 bases and J by 5 bases, with 18 bases between the two germline ends. The CDR3 totals 15 residues. Germline values: CDR1 MDHEN, CDR2 SYDVKM. Aged 18 to 65, the patients had hyperthyroidism that was newly diagnosed and had lasted under 2 months. For the diagnoses, clinical symptoms, serum thyroxine and TRAb, thyroid ultrasound and orbital computed tomography were used. From RNA transcripts, TCR beta CDR3 regions were amplified. Primed by the HTBI set, a first-round RT-PCR was run on the TCR CDR3. TCRdb re-called the multiplex PCR reads with MiXCR, one entry per CDR3 protein. The sample records over 650,000 distinct CDR3 sequences, about 15% being singletons.

The sample consisted of blood. This TCR derives from a man aged 18 to 30 with Graves' hyperthyroidism. The chain links TRBV28 to TRBJ2-2; no reliable D call. The CDR3 reads CASSPPATGTGELFF. The CDR3 region has the DNA TGTGCCAGCTCGCCTCCGGCAACCGGAACCGGGGAGCTGTTTTTT.